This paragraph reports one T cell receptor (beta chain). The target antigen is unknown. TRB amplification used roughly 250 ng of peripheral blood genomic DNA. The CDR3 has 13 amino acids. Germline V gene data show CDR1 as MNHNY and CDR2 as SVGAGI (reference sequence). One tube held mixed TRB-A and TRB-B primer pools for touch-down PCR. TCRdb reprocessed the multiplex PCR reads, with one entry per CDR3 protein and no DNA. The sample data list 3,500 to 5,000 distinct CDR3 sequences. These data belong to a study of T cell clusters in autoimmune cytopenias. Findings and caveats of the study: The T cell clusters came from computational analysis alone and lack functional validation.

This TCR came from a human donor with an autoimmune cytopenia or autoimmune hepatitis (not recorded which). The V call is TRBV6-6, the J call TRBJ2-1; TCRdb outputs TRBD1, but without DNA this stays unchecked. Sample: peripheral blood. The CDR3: CASTDGGGNEQFF.